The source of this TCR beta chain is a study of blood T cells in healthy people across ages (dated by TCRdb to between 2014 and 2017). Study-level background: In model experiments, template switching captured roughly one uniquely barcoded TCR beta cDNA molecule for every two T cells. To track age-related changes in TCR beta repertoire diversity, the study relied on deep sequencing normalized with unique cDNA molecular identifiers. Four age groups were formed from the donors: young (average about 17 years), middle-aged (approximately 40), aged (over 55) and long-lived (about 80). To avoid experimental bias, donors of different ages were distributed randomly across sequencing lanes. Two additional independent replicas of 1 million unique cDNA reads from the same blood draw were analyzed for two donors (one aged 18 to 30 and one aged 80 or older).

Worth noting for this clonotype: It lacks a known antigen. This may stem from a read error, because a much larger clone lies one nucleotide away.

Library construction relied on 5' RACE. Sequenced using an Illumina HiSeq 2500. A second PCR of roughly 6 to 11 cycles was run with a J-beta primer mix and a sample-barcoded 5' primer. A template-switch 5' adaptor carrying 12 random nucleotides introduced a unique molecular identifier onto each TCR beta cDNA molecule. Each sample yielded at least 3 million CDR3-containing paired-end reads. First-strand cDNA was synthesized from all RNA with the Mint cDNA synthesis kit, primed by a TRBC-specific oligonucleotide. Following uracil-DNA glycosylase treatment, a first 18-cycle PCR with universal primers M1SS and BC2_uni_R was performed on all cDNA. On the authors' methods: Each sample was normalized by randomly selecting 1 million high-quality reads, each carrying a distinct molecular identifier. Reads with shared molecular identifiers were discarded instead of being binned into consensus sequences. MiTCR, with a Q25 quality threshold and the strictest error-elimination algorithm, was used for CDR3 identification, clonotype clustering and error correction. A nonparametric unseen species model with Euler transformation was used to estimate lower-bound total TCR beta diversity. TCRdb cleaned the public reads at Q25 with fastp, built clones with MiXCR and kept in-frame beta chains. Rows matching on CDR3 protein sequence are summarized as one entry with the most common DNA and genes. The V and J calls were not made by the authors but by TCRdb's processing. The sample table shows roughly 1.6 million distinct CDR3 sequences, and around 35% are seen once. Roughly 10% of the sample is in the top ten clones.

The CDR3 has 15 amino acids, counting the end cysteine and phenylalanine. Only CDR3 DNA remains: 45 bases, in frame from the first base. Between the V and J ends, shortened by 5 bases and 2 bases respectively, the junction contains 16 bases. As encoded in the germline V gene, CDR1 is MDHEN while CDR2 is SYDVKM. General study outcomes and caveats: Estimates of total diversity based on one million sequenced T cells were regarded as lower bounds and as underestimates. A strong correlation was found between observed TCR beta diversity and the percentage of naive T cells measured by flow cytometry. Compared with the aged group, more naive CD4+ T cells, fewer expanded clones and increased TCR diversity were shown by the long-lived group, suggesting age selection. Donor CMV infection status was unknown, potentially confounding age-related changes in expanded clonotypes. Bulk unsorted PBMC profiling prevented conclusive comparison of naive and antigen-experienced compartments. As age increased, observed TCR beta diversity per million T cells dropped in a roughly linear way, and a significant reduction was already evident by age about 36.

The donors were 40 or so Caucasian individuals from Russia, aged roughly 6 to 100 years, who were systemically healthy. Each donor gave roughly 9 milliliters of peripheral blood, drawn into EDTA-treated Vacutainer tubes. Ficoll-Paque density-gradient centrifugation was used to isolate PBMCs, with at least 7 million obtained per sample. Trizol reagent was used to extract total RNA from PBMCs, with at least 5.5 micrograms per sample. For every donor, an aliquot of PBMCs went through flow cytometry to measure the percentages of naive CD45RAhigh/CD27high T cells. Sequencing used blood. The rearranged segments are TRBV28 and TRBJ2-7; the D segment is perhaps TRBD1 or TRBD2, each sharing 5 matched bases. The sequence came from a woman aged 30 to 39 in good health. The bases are TGTGCCAGCAGTAGGGACGGGCACAGCCCCTACGAGCAGTACTTC. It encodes CASSRDGHSPYEQYF.